Listed here is a single T cell receptor (beta chain). The record originates from a study of blood T cell repertoires in COVID-19. Study-wide context: There were acute and convalescent COVID-19 samples, and they came from the United States, Italy and Spain. PBMCs, B-cell-depleted T cells, or T cells provided the cDNA or gDNA that made up the material.

CDR1 and CDR2 (germline): SGHTS, YDEGEE. V lost 0 bases, J lost 6 bases, and 15 bases lay in between. The CDR3 contains 16 residues. Original analysis: Counts of nucleated cells, estimated from reference gene primer amplification, were obtained. TCRdb keeps only in-frame clones here, not all; method: immunoSEQ multiplex PCR. The V and J calls and the clone size are those of that table, but D and trimming were determined from the DNA. The sample shows about 130,000 clones, 85% to 90% of them seen only once. This TCR came from a human donor in a cohort sampled during active COVID-19. The rearrangement joins TRBV5-8 to TRBJ2-2; D remains unclear. The specimen sequenced was peripheral blood. CDR3 amino acids: CASSLVPRTISGELFF. CDR3 DNA sequence: TGTGCCAGCAGCTTGGTTCCTAGAACGATATCCGGGGAGCTGTTTTTT.